A selection of T cell receptor beta chains follows, all from one sample in a study of T cell responses to AZD1222 COVID-19 vaccine. The assay was immunoSEQ multiplex PCR, and TCRdb's table has in-frame clones only and misses some. The repertoire holds 95,000 to 150,000 clones, with 80% to 90% as singletons. Sequenced here: peripheral blood, sampled on day 0 of AZD1222 vaccination. These receptors all come from an adult in good health. CDR3s leave out the opening cysteine and the closing phenylalanine or tryptophan. Each record gives: clone size, V gene, CDR3 protein. For some rows the clone size is stated as once, few or many, or as a class when expanded; others skip it.

. | TRBV19 | ASSTLGNTEAF
. | TRBV20-1 | SATQGNEQF
. | TRBV7-3 | ASSLTLAGGEADTQY
. | TRBV7-8 | ASILRGRGASSGNTIY
few | TRBV14 | ASSPQLSYNEQF
. | TRBV19 | ASSIDGYEQY
once | TRBV4-3 | ASSQWSLANVLT
. | TRBV28 | AAGDKQY
. | TRBV6-1 | ASSGRDSASYNEQF
. | TRBV11-2 | ASSSGGSGYEQY
. | TRBV6-1 | ASSEGIGRNTIY
once | TRBV6-6 | ASGGLRTEYNGYT
. | TRBV25-1 | ASTVQDGTAWY
. | TRBV28 | ASSLSAPSFAAGNTIY
. | TRBV3-1/TRBV3-2 | ASSQDPGNQPQH
. | TRBV27 | ASSQRGDYEQY
once | TRBV9 | ASSATGVDQPQH
. | TRBV13 | ASSGTSDYNEQF
. | TRBV30 | AWSVRSSGNTIY
. | TRBV7-9 | ASSPINQETQY
. | TRBV9 | ASSVAGGPGYEQY
. | TRBV2 | ASSVEGYNEQF
. | TRBV7-2 | ASSWRGGSPLH
. | TRBV5-1 | ASSLVANEQF
. | TRBV12-3/TRBV12-4 | ASSWRWEEPQH
. | TRBV5-1 | ASSPGGDTQY
. | TRBV6-5 | ASSYRGQGYGKLF
once | TRBV4-3 | ASSPQQYSYEQY
once | TRBV18 | ASSPAHDLNYGYT
. | TRBV19 | ASSSQGATGGYT
. | TRBV2 | ASTLSGSSADTQY
. | TRBV11-3 | ASGRGVGANEQF
. | TRBV30 | AWTEGHLEKLF
. | TRBV9 | ASTPSPGQGYEQY
. | TRBV7-2 | ASSPQGTGQPQH
once | TRBV9 | ASSVGNRALNTEAF
. | TRBV4-3 | ASSQGSSTYNEQF
. | TRBV7-9 | ASRSGGSLHTEAF
. | TRBV29-1 | SAEGAGPSSGNTIY
few | TRBV27 | ASSSKNSNQPQH
. | TRBV6-4 | ASSDSRTGGNQPQH
once | TRBV6-6 | ASSWGIEGNQPQH
. | TRBV2 | ASSTAAGPGETQY
. | TRBV6-6 | ASSYGPRYQPQH
. | TRBV10-1 | ASTLVGLARDTQY
. | TRBV12-3/TRBV12-4 | ATTAPGNEKLF
. | TRBV9 | ASSVMDNYEQY
. | TRBV29-1 | SVGAETQY
. | TRBV29-1 | SVGETAGVLSTYEQY
. | TRBV12-3/TRBV12-4 | ASSSTGSEQY
. | TRBV10-3 | AITGANTGELF
. | TRBV7-2 | ASNEPTGDDRAF
. | TRBV28 | ASSFVPQHNEQF
. | TRBV15 | ATSRAPKSGLYNEQF
. | TRBV25-1 | ASSTGGPGYT